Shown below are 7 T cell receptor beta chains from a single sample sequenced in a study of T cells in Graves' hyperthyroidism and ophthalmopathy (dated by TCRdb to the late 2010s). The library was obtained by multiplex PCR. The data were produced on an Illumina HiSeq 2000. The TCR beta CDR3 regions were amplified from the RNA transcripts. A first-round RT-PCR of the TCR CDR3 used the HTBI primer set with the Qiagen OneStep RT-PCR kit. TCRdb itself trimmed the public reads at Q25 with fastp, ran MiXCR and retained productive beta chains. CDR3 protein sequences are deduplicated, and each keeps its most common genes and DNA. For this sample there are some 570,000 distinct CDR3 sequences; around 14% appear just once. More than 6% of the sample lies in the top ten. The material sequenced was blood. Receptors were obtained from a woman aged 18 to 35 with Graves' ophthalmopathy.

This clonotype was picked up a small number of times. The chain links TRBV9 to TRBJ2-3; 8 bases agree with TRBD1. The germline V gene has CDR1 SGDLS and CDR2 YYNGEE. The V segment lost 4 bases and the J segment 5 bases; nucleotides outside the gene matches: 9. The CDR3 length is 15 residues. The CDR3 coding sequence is TGTGCCAGCAGCTTTGGAGGCACAGGGGGAGATACGCAGTATTTT. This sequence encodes CASSFGGTGGDTQYF.

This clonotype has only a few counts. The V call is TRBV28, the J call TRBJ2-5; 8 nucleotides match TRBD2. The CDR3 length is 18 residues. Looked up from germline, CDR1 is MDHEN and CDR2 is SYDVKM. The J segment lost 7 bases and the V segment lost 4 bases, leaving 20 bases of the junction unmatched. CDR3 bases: TGTGCCAGCAGTTGGACTCAAATGAAGCGGGAGAGGGGGGGGACCCAGTACTTC. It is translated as CASSWTQMKRERGGTQYF.

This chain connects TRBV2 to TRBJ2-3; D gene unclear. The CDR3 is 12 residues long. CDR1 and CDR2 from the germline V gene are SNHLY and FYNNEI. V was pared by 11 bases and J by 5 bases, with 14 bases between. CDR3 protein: CASSADIDTQYF. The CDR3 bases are TGTGCCTCGTCGGCGGATATAGATACGCAGTATTTT. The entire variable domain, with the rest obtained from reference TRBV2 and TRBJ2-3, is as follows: EPEVTQTPSHQVTQMGQEVILRCVPISNHLYFYWYRQILGQKVEFLVSFYNNEISEKSEIFDDQFSVERPDGSNFTLKIRSTKLEDSAMYFCASSADIDTQYFGPGTRLTVL.

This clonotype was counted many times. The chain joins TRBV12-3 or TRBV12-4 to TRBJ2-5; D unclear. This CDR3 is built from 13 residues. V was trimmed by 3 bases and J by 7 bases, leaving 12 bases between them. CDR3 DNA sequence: TGTGCCAGCAGTTTCAGTCCCGGTCGGACCCAGTACTTC. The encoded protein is CASSFSPGRTQYF.

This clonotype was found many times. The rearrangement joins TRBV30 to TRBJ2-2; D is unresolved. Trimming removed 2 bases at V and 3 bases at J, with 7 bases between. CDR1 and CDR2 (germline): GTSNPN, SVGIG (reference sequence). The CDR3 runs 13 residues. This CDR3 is CAWSHGDTGELFF. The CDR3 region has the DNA TGTGCCTGGAGTCACGGTGACACCGGGGAGCTGTTTTTT. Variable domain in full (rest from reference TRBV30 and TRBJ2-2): SQTIHQWPATLVQPVGSPLSLECTVEGTSNPNLYWYRQAAGRGLQLLFYSVGIGQISSEVPQNLSASRPQDRQFILSSKKLLLSDSGFYLCAWSHGDTGELFFGEGSRLTVL.

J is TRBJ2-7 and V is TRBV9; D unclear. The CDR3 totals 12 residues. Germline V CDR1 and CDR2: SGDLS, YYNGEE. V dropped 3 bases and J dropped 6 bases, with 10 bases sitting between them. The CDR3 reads CASSENTGEQYF. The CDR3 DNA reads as TGTGCCAGCAGCGAAAATACGGGCGAGCAGTACTTC.

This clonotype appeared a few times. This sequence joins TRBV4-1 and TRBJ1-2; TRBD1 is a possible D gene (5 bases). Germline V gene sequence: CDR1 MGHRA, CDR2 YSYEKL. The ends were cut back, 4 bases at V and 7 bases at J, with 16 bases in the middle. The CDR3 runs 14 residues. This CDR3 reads CASSPRREVSGYTF. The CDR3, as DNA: TGCGCCAGCAGCCCTCGCAGGGAGGTTTCTGGCTACACCTTC.